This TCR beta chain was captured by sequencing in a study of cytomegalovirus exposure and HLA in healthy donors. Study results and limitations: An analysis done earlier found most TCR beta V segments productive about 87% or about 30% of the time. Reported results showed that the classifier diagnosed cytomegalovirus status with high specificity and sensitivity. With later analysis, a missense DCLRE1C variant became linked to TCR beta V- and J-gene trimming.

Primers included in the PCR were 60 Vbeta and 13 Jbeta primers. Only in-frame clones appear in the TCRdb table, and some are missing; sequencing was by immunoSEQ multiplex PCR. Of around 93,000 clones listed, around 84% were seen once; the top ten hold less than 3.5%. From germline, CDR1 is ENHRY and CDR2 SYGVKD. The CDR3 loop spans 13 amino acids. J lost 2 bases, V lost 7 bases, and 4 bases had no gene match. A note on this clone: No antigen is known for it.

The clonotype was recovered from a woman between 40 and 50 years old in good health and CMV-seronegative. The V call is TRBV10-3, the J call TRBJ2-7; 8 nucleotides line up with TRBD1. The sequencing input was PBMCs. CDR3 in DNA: TGTGCCATCAAGGGGACAGGCCCCTACGAGCAGTACTTC. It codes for CAIKGTGPYEQYF.